This TCR beta chain was obtained from a study of blood T cell repertoires in COVID-19. The wider study: Spain, Italy and the United States supplied samples that represented acute and convalescent COVID-19.

The germline V gene encodes CDR1 SGHAT and CDR2 FQDESV (reference sequence). This CDR3 contains 14 residues. The ends lost 8 bases at V and 4 bases at J; junction bases unmatched: 9. The study recruited people aged roughly 18 to 89 years across roughly 25 US areas. As originally analysed: Nucleated cell number was recorded as an estimate derived from reference gene primer amplification. The repertoire was sequenced with immunoSEQ multiplex PCR; TCRdb's copy has only in-frame clones and lacks some. The V and J calls and clone size are taken from that table; D and trimming were inferred from the DNA. The table lists hundreds of thousands of clones, under 90% of them singletons.

The chain links TRBV11-1 to TRBJ1-1; 8 bases match TRBD1. The receptor's source is a man aged 55 to 70 who had recovered from COVID-19. Material for sequencing was PBMCs or T cells enriched from blood (not recorded which). CDR3 in DNA: TGTGCCAGCGCATACCGGACAGGGCCCACTGAAGCTTTCTTT. Translating it yields CASAYRTGPTEAFF.